This T cell receptor (beta chain) was obtained from a study of blood T cells in healthy people across ages. This clonotype was counted once. A second PCR of 7 to 11 cycles used a sample-barcoded 5' primer and a J-beta primer mix. MiXCR, run by TCRdb on the 5' RACE reads, gives a single entry per CDR3 protein. There are 800,000 to 950,000 distinct CDR3 sequences in the sample; 25% to 35% occur only once, and roughly 10% lies in the top ten. The same specimen was also included in a second study, on T cells of mothers and their children.

The sample comprised blood. This clonotype was sampled from a woman aged 40 to 50 in good health.

In DNA, the CDR3 is TGCAGTGCTTATGCCAGCGTATACAATGAGCAGTTCTTC. This encodes CSAYASVYNEQFF. V is TRBV20-1 and J is TRBJ2-1; D gene uncertain. V was pared by 5 bases and J by 4 bases, with 12 bases between. The CDR3 is made up of 13 amino acids. Germline V gene sequence: CDR1 DFQATT, CDR2 SNEGSKA (reference sequence).